What follows are 32 T cell receptor beta chains derived from one specimen sequenced in a study of T cells in Graves' hyperthyroidism and ophthalmopathy. It was RNA transcripts that yielded the amplified TCR beta CDR3 regions. During a first-round RT-PCR of the TCR CDR3, the HTBI primer set was used. TCRdb re-derived calls from the multiplex PCR reads in MiXCR, one entry per CDR3 protein. This table has around 800,000 distinct CDR3 sequences, roughly 40% appearing once. Specimen: blood. These receptors came from a man in his late teens or twenties with Graves' hyperthyroidism.

The chain combines TRBV15 with TRBJ2-1; 8 bases are shared with TRBD1. The CDR3 is made up of 15 amino acids. Trimming took 5 bases from V and 3 from J; bases not matched to a gene: 6. The germline V gene has CDR1 LNHNV and CDR2 YYDKDF (reference sequence). CDR3 DNA sequence: TGTGCCACCAGCGGTCCCGGGACAGGCTACAATGAGCAGTTCTTC. Protein sequence: CATSGPGTGYNEQFF.

This clonotype occurred a few times. The V and J genes are TRBV7-3 and TRBJ1-6; 9 bases agree with TRBD1. This CDR3 is built from 15 residues. Germline V lookup: CDR1 SGHTA, CDR2 FQGTGA. Unmatched junction bases numbered 2, after V lost 4 bases and J lost 4 bases. CDR3 protein: CASSWGQGYNSPLHF. CDR3 in DNA: TGTGCCAGCAGCTGGGGACAGGGTTATAATTCACCCCTCCACTTT.

The chain employs TRBV2 and TRBJ1-4, with 10 bases identical to TRBD1. Germline V gene lookup returns CDR1 SNHLY and CDR2 FYNNEI. Trimming took 5 bases from V and 15 from J; bases not matched to a gene: 18. This CDR3 comprises 16 residues. CDR3 sequence: CASSSPSGTGVQCLFF. For the CDR3, the DNA is TGTGCCAGCAGTTCCCCATCCGGGACAGGGGTCCAATGCTTGTTTTTT.

This clonotype has at least ten counts. The rearrangement joins TRBV7-8 to TRBJ2-7, with D perhaps TRBD2 (5 bases). Germline CDR1 reads SGHVS; CDR2 reads FQNEAQ. V gave up 1 base and J gave up 2 bases, with 12 bases separating them. CDR3 length equals 15 residues. As DNA, the CDR3 is TGTGCCAGCAGCTTAGGCCAGCGGTTCGCCTACGAGCAGTACTTC. This sequence encodes CASSLGQRFAYEQYF. Full variable domain (rest looked up from reference TRBV7-8 and TRBJ2-7): GAGVSQSPRYKVAKRGQDVALRCDPISGHVSLFWYQQALGQGPEFLTYFQNEAQLDKSGLPSDRFFAERPEGSVSTLKIQRTQQEDSAVYLCASSLGQRFAYEQYFGPGTRLTVT.

The J gene is TRBJ1-1, the V gene TRBV19; D is undetermined. V was pared by 7 bases and J by 0 bases, with 18 bases between. The V gene's germline CDR1 is LNHDA and CDR2 SQIVND (reference sequence). This CDR3 region has 16 residues. The CDR3 DNA is TGTGCCAGTACCGACTCCCCTCTAGAGATGAACACTGAAGCTTTCTTT. Protein sequence: CASTDSPLEMNTEAFF.

The chain carries TRBV11-2 and TRBJ2-7, with 7 bases aligning to TRBD2. The V gene's germline CDR1 is SGHAT and CDR2 FQNNGV. CDR3 size: 14 residues. With 6 bases clipped from V and 4 bases from J, the junction kept 9 bases outside the gene matches. The DNA for the CDR3 is TGTGCCAGCAGTTCCGGACTAGGCACGTACGAGCAGTACTTC. Its protein product is CASSSGLGTYEQYF.

The CDR3: CASRASESVKLFF. The CDR3 DNA reads TGTGCCAGCAGGGCTTCTGAGAGTGTAAAACTGTTTTTT. This chain connects TRBV12-3 or TRBV12-4 to TRBJ1-4; D uncertain. Trimming removed 6 bases from V and 10 bases from J, with 15 bases in between. The CDR3 runs 13 residues.

The J gene is TRBJ2-3, the V gene TRBV29-1; 13 bases match TRBD2. V lost 4 bases, J lost 7 bases, and 5 bases stayed unmatched. The germline V gene has CDR1 SQVTM and CDR2 ANQGSEA. The CDR3 consists of 14 residues. The CDR3, as DNA: TGCAGCGTTGTTACGGGACTAGCGGGAAATACGCAGTATTTT. This encodes CSVVTGLAGNTQYF.

The rearrangement links TRBV20-1 to TRBJ1-1; D ambiguous. Germline V CDR1 and CDR2: DFQATT, SNEGSKA (reference sequence). With 4 bases removed from V and 1 base from J, the gap between germline ends came to 13 bases. This CDR3 is built from 14 residues. The CDR3 DNA follows: TGCAGTGCTATCGGAGACACCAGGAACACTGAAGCTTTCTTT. Its translation: CSAIGDTRNTEAFF.

The table lists this clonotype with many counts. V gene TRBV10-3 combines with J gene TRBJ1-5; perhaps TRBD1 as D (6 bases). The CDR3 is 13 residues long. Trimming took off 6 bases at V and 6 bases at J, with 12 bases between the two ends. Germline CDR1 ENHRY, CDR2 SYGVKD. CDR3 sequence reads: CAIRAARGQPQHF. The CDR3 region has the DNA TGTGCCATCAGAGCAGCCAGGGGTCAGCCCCAGCATTTT.

The chain is built from TRBV12-3 or TRBV12-4 and TRBJ2-7, with D possibly TRBD1 on 6 matching bases. V was cut by 7 bases and J by 0 bases, with 16 bases left in between. This CDR3 contains 15 residues. The CDR3 protein is CASTWDTAVSYEQYF. The CDR3 DNA follows: TGTGCCAGCACCTGGGACACCGCTGTCTCCTACGAGCAGTACTTC.

This clonotype has only a few counts. The chain recombines TRBV12-3 or TRBV12-4 with TRBJ1-5; D uncertain. The CDR3 contains 16 residues. V dropped 5 bases and J dropped 1 base, with 15 bases sitting between them. This chain's CDR3 is CASSPRRERSNQPQHF. The CDR3 DNA follows: TGTGCCAGCAGTCCTAGAAGGGAAAGGAGCAATCAGCCCCAGCATTTT.

The table lists this clonotype with a few counts. The chain carries TRBV7-8 and TRBJ2-2, with TRBD2 matching 9 bases. The CDR3 has 16 amino acids. Germline CDR1 is SGHVS and CDR2 is FQNEAQ. V was clipped by 5 bases and J by 1 base; unmatched bases: 5. In DNA form, the CDR3 reads TGTGCCAGCAGCCGAAATAGCGGGGGGAACACCGGGGAGCTGTTTTTT. Its translation: CASSRNSGGNTGELFF.

This clonotype appeared many times. The genes are TRBV5-5 and TRBJ1-1, with D perhaps matching TRBD1 (6 bases). V shed 7 bases and J shed 1 base, with 17 bases lying between them. CDR1 is SGHKS and CDR2 is YYEKEE in the germline V gene (reference sequence). The CDR3 spans 15 residues. The CDR3, as DNA: TGTGCCAGCTCGGCGTGGGGGGCGACGAACACTGAAGCTTTCTTT. As protein: CASSAWGATNTEAFF. Variable domain in full (rest from reference TRBV5-5 and TRBJ1-1): DAGVTQSPTHLIKTRGQQVTLRCSPISGHKSVSWYQQVLGQGPQFIFQYYEKEERGRGNFPDRFSARQFPNYSSELNVNALLLGDSALYLCASSAWGATNTEAFFGQGTRLTVV.

The chain combines TRBV7-9 with TRBJ2-7; D perhaps matches TRBD1 (6 bases). Trimming stripped 4 bases from V and 1 base from J, with 11 bases between. The CDR3 runs 14 residues. CDR1 is SEHNR and CDR2 is FQNEAQ in the germline V gene (reference sequence). CDR3 sequence: CASSYTGSSYEQYF. Here the CDR3 DNA reads TGTGCCAGCAGCTATACAGGGTCTTCCTACGAGCAGTACTTC. The full variable domain, in which reference TRBV7-9 and TRBJ2-7 provide the parts outside the CDR3, is DTGVSQNPRHKITKRGQNVTFRCDPISEHNRLYWYRQTLGQGPEFLTYFQNEAQLEKSRLLSDRFSAERPKGSFSTLEIQRTEQGDSAMYLCASSYTGSSYEQYFGPGTRLTVT.

As for this clonotype: This sequence may be a read error, since a much larger clone differs from it by one base. The chain combines TRBV2 with TRBJ1-4, with unresolved D. Deletions cut 6 bases from V and 10 bases from J, with 12 bases between. Germline CDR1 SNHLY, CDR2 FYNNEI. The CDR3 sequence is 12 residues long. The CDR3 reads CASRGQRGKLFF. The DNA of the CDR3 is TGTGCCAGCAGGGGCCAGCGAGGAAAACTGTTTTTT.

In this sample, this clonotype turned up a few times. V and J are TRBV19 and TRBJ2-7; D perhaps matches TRBD2 (6 bases). CDR3 length: 16 residues. V was cut by 7 bases and J by 2 bases, with 21 bases left in between. Per the germline V gene, CDR1 is LNHDA and CDR2 is SQIVND (reference sequence). CDR3 bases: TGTGCCAGTATTACCCCCCGGGGGAGGATTACCTACGAGCAGTACTTC. Its protein is CASITPRGRITYEQYF.

Of note for this clonotype: A junction end diverges from the germline sequence, so it may reflect a read error. The chain has TRBV19 and TRBJ2-7, with D tentatively TRBD1 or TRBD2 (5 bases each). The CDR3 covers 13 residues. From germline, CDR1 is LNHDA and CDR2 SQIVND (reference sequence). The CDR3 region is CTSSPGRSYEQYF. The CDR3 bases are TGTACCAGTAGTCCGGGACGGTCCTACGAGCAGTACTTC.

The V and J genes are TRBV2 and TRBJ2-5, with D possibly TRBD2 on 7 matching bases. V was pared by 5 bases and J by 3 bases, with 16 bases between. The CDR3 has 15 residues. CDR1 is SNHLY and CDR2 is FYNNEI in the germline V gene. CDR3 in DNA: TGTGCCAGCAGTTCCTACAGGGACTATGAAGAGACCCAGTACTTC. This encodes CASSSYRDYEETQYF.

V gene TRBV7-3 combines with J gene TRBJ1-3; 8 bases align to TRBD1. The CDR3 runs 15 residues. Trimming removed 4 bases from V and 2 bases from J; junction bases left unmatched: 4. Looked up from germline, CDR1 is SGHTA and CDR2 is FQGTGA. CDR3 coding DNA: TGTGCCAGCAGCTCGGACAGGGTTGCTGGAAACACCATATATTTT. This encodes CASSSDRVAGNTIYF.

The chain has TRBV5-1 and TRBJ1-1, with D maybe TRBD1 (6 bases). The CDR3 is 14 residues long. Trimming stripped 0 bases from V and 6 bases from J, with 12 bases between. Germline CDR1 reads SGHRS; CDR2 reads YFSETQ. CDR3 DNA: TGCGCCAGCAGCTTGGCCCCCTCAGGGGCTGAAGCTTTCTTT. Amino acids: CASSLAPSGAEAFF.

The J gene is TRBJ2-7, the V gene TRBV7-2, with a possible D match to TRBD2 (6 bases). Germline V gene lookup returns CDR1 SGHTA and CDR2 FQGNSA. V was trimmed by 3 bases and J by 7 bases, leaving 13 bases between them. The CDR3 is 13 amino acids. The CDR3 sequence: CASSFLASGEQYF. CDR3 in DNA: TGTGCCAGCAGCTTCCTAGCGTCCGGGGAGCAGTACTTC.

J is TRBJ1-3 and V is TRBV4-1; D remains ambiguous. The V gene's germline CDR1 is MGHRA and CDR2 YSYEKL. V was shortened by 1 base and J by 0 bases, with 13 bases between the two germline ends. CDR3 size: 17 residues. CDR3 nucleotides: TGCGCCAGCAGCCAAGGGCCTACACGGATCTCTGGAAACACCATATATTTT. This translates into CASSQGPTRISGNTIYF.

This clonotype was detected only a few times. The chain has TRBV10-3 and TRBJ2-3, with D perhaps matching TRBD2 (6 bases). CDR1 is ENHRY, CDR2 SYGVKD, per germline. V was pared by 11 bases and J by 0 bases, with 6 bases between. This CDR3 spans 11 amino acids. This CDR3 is CAGGSTDTQYF. For the CDR3, the DNA is TGTGCCGGGGGGAGCACAGATACGCAGTATTTT.

This clonotype has just one count. V is TRBV7-8 and J is TRBJ2-5; 11 nucleotides match TRBD1. This CDR3 spans 15 amino acids. J gave up 5 bases and V 6 bases, and 8 bases lay outside the gene matches. The germline CDR1 and CDR2 sequences are SGHVS and FQNEAQ. The CDR3 reads CASSSPGQGAETQYF. In DNA, the CDR3 is TGTGCCAGCAGTTCCCCCGGACAGGGGGCTGAGACCCAGTACTTC.

This chain uses TRBV7-9 with TRBJ1-6; 10 bases are a match to TRBD1. The CDR3 has 18 amino acids. The germline CDR1 and CDR2 sequences are SEHNR and FQNEAQ (reference sequence). J was trimmed by 8 bases and V by 3 bases; bases with no gene match: 13. CDR3 loop: CASSLAEGDRGHHSPLHF. CDR3 coding DNA: TGTGCCAGCAGCTTGGCCGAGGGAGACAGGGGGCATCATTCACCCCTCCACTTT.

This clonotype was counted a single time. The V call is TRBV30, the J call TRBJ2-7; D uncertain. CDR3 length: 12 amino acids. Between the trimmed V and J ends, which lost 4 bases and 1 base, there was a span of 8 bases. Germline loops: CDR1 GTSNPN, CDR2 SVGIG (reference sequence). As DNA, the CDR3 is TGTGCCTGGAACCCCTCTTCCTACGAGCAGTACTTC. Protein product: CAWNPSSYEQYF.

The chain joins TRBV20-1 to TRBJ2-5; 9 nucleotides match TRBD2. This CDR3 is built from 13 residues. V gave up 6 bases and J gave up 9 bases; unmatched junction bases: 11. CDR1 is DFQATT, CDR2 SNEGSKA, per germline (reference sequence). In nucleotides, the CDR3 is TGCAGTGCGATGGGACTAGCAGGGGAGGCCCAGTACTTC. Amino acids: CSAMGLAGEAQYF.

With respect to this clonotype: A much larger clonotype is one base distant, so this may be a read error. Because the CDR3 is missing its conserved closing phenylalanine or tryptophan, this is likely a read error. V and J are TRBV15 and TRBJ2-2; 9 bases fit TRBD2. Germline-derived CDR1 and CDR2 are LNHNV and YYDKDF (reference sequence). After removal of 1 base from V and 6 bases from J, the junction contained 6 bases not matched to a gene. There are 16 residues in the CDR3. CDR3 bases: TGTGCCACCAGCAGAGCTGCGGGAGGGGTCGCCGGGGAGCTGTTTCTT. It is translated as CATSRAAGGVAGELFL.

The chain joins TRBV11-2 to TRBJ2-5; no clear D gene. Germline CDR1 reads SGHAT; CDR2 reads FQNNGV. This CDR3 is built from 13 residues. Trimming cost V 5 bases and J 7 bases, with 14 bases left between them. CDR3 in DNA: TGTGCCAGCAGCCCAGACTCCCCGGGGACCCAGTACTTC. Protein product: CASSPDSPGTQYF.

This clonotype occurred many times. This chain joins TRBV29-1 and TRBJ1-2, with 9 bases identical to TRBD1. V was clipped by 5 bases and J by 5 bases; unmatched bases: 12. Germline-derived CDR1 and CDR2 are SQVTM and ANQGSEA. This CDR3 region has 15 residues. The CDR3 here is CSVLHSGQGLYGYTF. Written as DNA, the CDR3 is TGCAGCGTTCTCCATTCGGGACAGGGCCTATATGGCTACACCTTC.

This clonotype showed up many times. The rearrangement joins TRBV10-3 to TRBJ2-2, with D possibly matching TRBD1 (5 bases). This CDR3 region has 15 residues. Per the germline V gene, CDR1 is ENHRY and CDR2 is SYGVKD. Trimming left V 7 bases short and J 0 bases short, with 12 bases between. CDR3 region: CAIKTADTNTGELFF. CDR3 nucleotides: TGTGCCATCAAGACAGCTGATACGAACACCGGGGAGCTGTTTTTT.